Reported below is one T cell receptor (beta chain). What it binds is not known. This sample stems from a study of cytomegalovirus exposure and HLA in healthy donors. Trimming removed 0 bases from V and 6 bases from J; junction bases left unmatched: 7. The germline V gene encodes CDR1 LGHNA and CDR2 YSLEER. The length of the CDR3 is 16 residues. Researchers ran the PCR with 60 Vbeta and 13 Jbeta primers. Profiling relied on immunoSEQ multiplex PCR, and the TCRdb table lists in-frame clones only, not all of them. The sample shows 50,000 to 60,000 clones, 78% of them seen only once. Broader study findings: TCR beta sequences reportedly predicted the HLA-A and HLA-B alleles of most subjects accurately. TCR beta V- and J-gene trimming was later associated with a missense DCLRE1C variant. TRBV6-2, TRBV6-3 and some other V segments were excluded as indistinguishable.

Participants comprised healthy donors of bone marrow. This clonotype was sampled from a female donor in good health and CMV-seronegative. The chain has TRBV4-3 and TRBJ1-4; 7 bases are shared with TRBD1. Sequenced sample: PBMCs. The CDR3 DNA is TGCGCCAGCAGCCAAGATACGAGGGGGCGTGATGAAAAACTGTTTTTT. It codes for CASSQDTRGRDEKLFF.